The 3 T cell receptor beta chains given below trace back to one sample, sequenced in a study of T cell clones after liver transplantation. Assay: immunoSEQ multiplex PCR; the TCRdb copy retains only in-frame clones and omits some. The sample has 90,000 to 120,000 clones, approximately 78% seen once; the top ten hold 0.8% to 1%. This specimen was CD4+ T cells from blood, taken before liver transplant. The receptor set was obtained from a human donor who received a liver transplant.

V and J are TRBV21-1 and TRBJ1-5. TRBV21-1 is described as a pseudogene. CDR3 length equals 18 residues. The CDR3 loop reads CASTSSGQEVISNQPQHF. CDR3 nucleotide sequence: TGTGCCAGCACCTCTTCGGGGCAGGAGGTTATTAGCAATCAGCCCCAGCATTTT.

CDR3 sequence: CSARDWNEQFF. DNA for the CDR3: TGCAGTGCTAGAGATTGGAATGAGCAGTTCTTC. The chain has TRBV20-1 and TRBJ2-1; no reliable D call. This CDR3 spans 11 amino acids. Germline V CDR1 and CDR2: DFQATT, SNEGSKA (reference sequence). Trimming took 0 bases from V and 7 from J, leaving 4 bases between them.

This clone was seen a handful of times. The chain uses TRBV20-1 and TRBJ2-5; D uncertain. V gave up 5 bases and J gave up 5 bases, with 9 bases separating them. This CDR3 region has 11 residues. The germline V gene encodes CDR1 DFQATT and CDR2 SNEGSKA (reference sequence). In DNA, the CDR3 is TGCAGTGCTCCGGAGCTGGAGACCCAGTACTTC. Its protein is CSAPELETQYF.